A selection of T cell receptor beta chains follows, all from one sample in a study of cytomegalovirus exposure and HLA in healthy donors. This table comes from immunoSEQ multiplex PCR, and its TCRdb copy is limited to in-frame clones, with some not included. The data hold about 110,000 clones, with 77% observed a single time. What was sequenced was PBMCs. The receptors originated from a human donor in good health. Both conserved end residues are part of each CDR3. A D gene is named only where the DNA matches it firmly. A clone size is listed for some rows: how often the clone was seen (once, few, many), or a class if it is expanded.

j_call d_call clone_size v_call cdr3_aa cdr3_nt
TRBJ2-5 TRBD2 few TRBV7-9 CASSFGRETQYF TGTGCCAGCAGCTTCGGGAGGGAGACCCAGTACTTC
TRBJ1-1 NA NA TRBV6-4 CASRVDRAGTEAFF TGTGCCAGCAGAGTAGACAGAGCGGGGACTGAAGCTTTCTTT
TRBJ2-7 NA NA TRBV18 CASSQTSGVLYEQYF TGTGCCAGCTCACAGACCTCCGGGGTCCTATACGAGCAGTACTTC
TRBJ2-5 TRBD2 NA TRBV19 CASSMSGRGGETQYF TGTGCCAGTAGTATGTCCGGGAGGGGAGGAGAGACCCAGTACTTC
TRBJ1-1 NA NA TRBV20-1 CSATLEGEAFF TGCAGTGCCACTTTAGAGGGAGAAGCTTTCTTT
TRBJ2-2 TRBD2 NA TRBV2 CARGGLAGEGYTGELFF TGTGCCAGGGGGGGACTAGCGGGAGAGGGTTACACCGGGGAGCTGTTTTTT
TRBJ2-5 TRBD1 NA TRBV5-1 CASSLEGQGARRETQYF TGCGCCAGCAGCTTGGAGGGGCAGGGGGCGCGGCGGGAGACCCAGTACTTC
TRBJ2-5 TRBD1 once TRBV19 CASSIGGQGASGEGWNKKTQYF TGTGCCAGTAGTATAGGGGGACAGGGGGCGTCGGGGGAGGGATGGAATAAGAAGACCCAGTACTTC
TRBJ2-1 NA NA TRBV12-5 CASGLEPPAGPLFF TGTGCTAGTGGTTTGGAGCCTCCTGCAGGGCCGCTGTTCTTC
TRBJ2-1 TRBD2 NA TRBV7-3 CASSLIRLAGLDSYNEQFF TGTGCCAGCAGCTTAATAAGACTAGCGGGACTAGACTCCTACAATGAGCAGTTCTTC
TRBJ1-5 TRBD1 NA TRBV27 CASSPKSNRGYQPQHF TGTGCCAGCAGTCCGAAGTCCAACAGGGGGTATCAGCCCCAGCATTTT
TRBJ1-2 TRBD1 NA TRBV5-1 CASSLGQGNVFGYTF TGCGCCAGCAGCTTGGGACAGGGGAATGTCTTTGGCTACACCTTC
TRBJ2-1 NA NA TRBV21-1 CASSKGKGENEQFF TGTGCCAGCAGCAAAGGTAAAGGGGAAAATGAGCAGTTCTTC
TRBJ2-1 NA NA TRBV27 CASSFGQGGYNEQFF TGTGCCAGCAGTTTCGGGCAGGGGGGATACAATGAGCAGTTCTTC
TRBJ1-5 NA NA TRBV5-8 CASHDRSNQPQHF TGTGCCAGCCACGACAGAAGCAATCAGCCCCAGCATTTT
TRBJ2-7 NA NA TRBV7-2 CASSPSAQTYSEQYF TGTGCCAGCAGCCCTAGCGCACAAACCTACTCCGAGCAGTACTTC
TRBJ1-1 NA NA TRBV19 CASSNQGGVIGTEAFF TGTGCCAGTAGTAACCAGGGAGGGGTAATAGGGACTGAAGCTTTCTTT
TRBJ2-7 TRBD2 once TRBV25-1 CASSEGTSGSGYYEQYF TGTGCCAGCAGTGAAGGGACTAGCGGGAGTGGATATTACGAGCAGTACTTC
TRBJ2-7 NA NA TRBV27 CASTGRQGGNEQYF TGTGCCAGCACTGGGAGACAGGGAGGTAACGAGCAGTACTTC
TRBJ2-7 TRBD1 NA TRBV7-9 CASRATGATHEQYF TGTGCCAGCAGAGCGACAGGGGCTACCCACGAGCAGTACTTC
TRBJ1-5 NA few TRBV28 CASRYGQNIQPQHF TGTGCCAGCAGATACGGACAGAATATACAGCCCCAGCATTTT
TRBJ2-1 NA once TRBV19 CASSTGLHNEQFF TGTGCCAGTAGTACGGGACTCCACAATGAGCAGTTCTTC
TRBJ2-7 TRBD1 NA TRBV12-5 CASGLGQGREQYF TGTGCTAGTGGTTTGGGACAGGGCCGCGAGCAGTACTTC
TRBJ2-1 NA few TRBV9 CASSVAVSSYNEQFF TGTGCCAGCAGCGTAGCCGTGAGCTCCTACAATGAGCAGTTCTTC
TRBJ2-1 NA NA TRBV5-4 CASSSLGGGEQFF TGTGCCAGCAGCTCCTTGGGAGGAGGGGAGCAGTTCTTC
TRBJ2-7 NA few TRBV4-1 CASSPDINSYEQYF TGCGCCAGCAGCCCGGACATAAACTCCTACGAGCAGTACTTC
TRBJ2-3 TRBD2 NA TRBV27 CASSLSALAGGGTDTQYF TGTGCCAGCAGTTTATCGGCGCTAGCGGGAGGGGGGACAGATACGCAGTATTTT
TRBJ2-7 TRBD2 NA TRBV5-6 CASSLVEWLAGQEQYF TGTGCCAGCAGCTTGGTCGAGTGGCTAGCGGGGCAGGAACAGTACTTC
TRBJ2-7 NA NA TRBV19 CASKGGMSYEQYF TGTGCCAGTAAGGGGGGGATGTCCTACGAGCAGTACTTC
TRBJ2-1 TRBD2 NA TRBV11-3 CASSSGGEGYNEQFF TGTGCCAGCAGCTCCGGGGGGGAAGGTTACAATGAGCAGTTCTTC
TRBJ1-5 TRBD1 NA TRBV30 CAWSPQGNQPQHF TGTGCCTGGAGCCCACAGGGGAATCAGCCCCAGCATTTT
TRBJ1-2 NA NA TRBV27 CASSFVPDSQRRGYTF TGTGCCAGCAGCTTTGTACCGGACAGCCAGAGAAGAGGCTACACCTTC
TRBJ2-5 NA NA TRBV6-1 CASRGGGRQETQYF TGTGCCAGCAGGGGGGGAGGACGGCAAGAGACCCAGTACTTC
TRBJ2-5 TRBD1 few TRBV25-1 CASSAQGAGTQYF TGTGCCAGCAGTGCACAGGGGGCGGGGACCCAGTACTTC
TRBJ2-7 NA few TRBV6-5 CASSYGTGAGEQYF TGTGCCAGCAGTTATGGAACGGGAGCGGGCGAGCAGTACTTC
TRBJ2-3 TRBD2 NA TRBV7-2 CASSLVPAGSTDTQYF TGTGCCAGCAGCTTAGTCCCAGCGGGGAGCACAGATACGCAGTATTTT
TRBJ1-1 NA NA TRBV2 CASSAEGNTEAFF TGTGCCAGCAGTGCTGAGGGGAACACTGAAGCTTTCTTT
TRBJ1-1 NA NA TRBV7-6 CASSLGRGATEAFF TGTGCCAGCAGCTTAGGACGGGGGGCCACTGAAGCTTTCTTT
TRBJ1-2 NA NA TRBV7-8 CASSLDPIAGYGYTF TGTGCCAGCAGCTTAGATCCTATTGCCGGGTATGGCTACACCTTC
TRBJ1-4 NA NA TRBV18 CASSPSLDEKLFF TGTGCCAGCTCTCCTAGTCTAGACGAAAAACTGTTTTTT
TRBJ1-1 TRBD1 NA TRBV6-6 CASSSGQGGMNTEAFF TGTGCCAGCAGTTCAGGACAGGGTGGAATGAACACTGAAGCTTTCTTT
TRBJ1-1 NA NA TRBV6-5 CASSYGTGVNTEAFF TGTGCCAGCAGTTACGGTACAGGAGTCAACACTGAAGCTTTCTTT
TRBJ1-2 NA few TRBV28 CASSFAGALSYGYTF TGTGCCAGCAGTTTTGCAGGGGCGCTTTCCTATGGCTACACCTTC
TRBJ1-5 NA NA TRBV5-4 CASSLAGVNQPQHF TGTGCCAGCAGCTTGGCCGGGGTTAATCAGCCCCAGCATTTT
TRBJ2-1 TRBD2 NA TRBV29-1 CSVLPTSLAEQFF TGCAGCGTTCTTCCGACTAGCCTAGCTGAGCAGTTCTTC
TRBJ2-1 NA NA TRBV5-1 CASSLGYREFILDSYNEQFF TGCGCCAGCAGCTTGGGCTATCGGGAGTTCATCCTCGACTCCTACAATGAGCAGTTCTTC
TRBJ2-5 TRBD1 NA TRBV19 CASSGQGAGETQYF TGTGCCAGTAGTGGTCAGGGGGCCGGGGAGACCCAGTACTTC
TRBJ2-1 NA NA TRBV7-2 CASSGAGGNFNEQFF TGTGCCAGCAGCGGAGCGGGCGGGAATTTCAATGAGCAGTTCTTC
TRBJ2-7 NA NA TRBV5-5 CASSRQTSSYEQYF TGTGCCAGCAGCCGACAGACTAGCTCCTACGAGCAGTACTTC
TRBJ1-5 NA NA TRBV27 CASSLQLNQPQHF TGTGCCAGCAGTTTACAACTCAATCAGCCCCAGCATTTT
TRBJ2-7 NA NA TRBV6-6 CASRMGSEQYF TGTGCCAGCAGAATGGGCAGCGAGCAGTACTTC
TRBJ1-1 TRBD1 NA TRBV6-5 CASTSTGNFAEAFF TGTGCCAGCACCTCGACAGGGAATTTTGCTGAAGCTTTCTTT
TRBJ2-2 TRBD1 few TRBV19 CASAPGNRGNTGELFF TGTGCCAGTGCGCCGGGGAACAGGGGGAACACCGGGGAGCTGTTTTTT
TRBJ2-7 NA NA TRBV20-1 CSARGTYEQYF TGCAGTGCTCGGGGGACCTACGAGCAGTACTTC
TRBJ2-1 TRBD2 NA TRBV30 CAWKISGRSDEQFF TGTGCCTGGAAGATTAGCGGGAGAAGCGATGAGCAGTTCTTC
TRBJ2-1 TRBD2 once TRBV5-1 CASSGVAGAYNEQFF TGCGCCAGCAGCGGGGTAGCGGGGGCCTACAATGAGCAGTTCTTC
TRBJ2-7 TRBD2 NA TRBV4-2 CASSQVGLADLREQYF TGTGCCAGCAGCCAAGTCGGCCTAGCGGACTTAAGGGAGCAGTACTTC
TRBJ2-5 TRBD2 NA TRBV7-2 CASRKGASGAREQYF TGTGCCAGCAGAAAGGGGGCTAGCGGGGCACGGGAGCAGTACTTC
TRBJ1-1 TRBD1 NA TRBV29-1 CSVATGDYTEAFF TGCAGCGTTGCGACAGGGGATTACACTGAAGCTTTCTTT